Below, 25 T cell receptor beta chains from the same sample are listed, as sequenced in a study of T cell repertoires in cytomegalovirus infection. TCRdb reanalysed the reads using MiXCR and keeps one entry per CDR3 protein. The sample lists 150,000 to 200,000 distinct CDR3 sequences; approximately 15% were seen once. Source material: PBMCs. These receptors originate from a human donor in good health (CMV status not recorded). Some clones in this sample may be carry-over from other donors' samples.

This clonotype was seen ten or more times. The V call is TRBV12-3 or TRBV12-4, the J call TRBJ2-5; 9 bases fit TRBD2. The CDR3 runs to 16 residues. J lost 1 base, V lost 7 bases, and 10 bases had no gene match. The CDR3 is CASTPSSGATQETQYF. CDR3 sequence (DNA): TGTGCCAGCACCCCTTCTAGCGGGGCCACCCAAGAGACCCAGTACTTC.

This clonotype has ten or more counts. CDR3 DNA: TGTGCCAGCAGCTTGCAACACATGAACACTGAAGCTTTCTTT. Residues: CASSLQHMNTEAFF. The chain carries TRBV5-5 and TRBJ1-1; no clear D gene. The germline gives CDR1 SGHKS, CDR2 YYEKEE (reference sequence). V was trimmed by 1 base and J by 0 bases, leaving 7 bases between them. The CDR3 totals 14 residues.

This clonotype occurred a few times. V usage is TRBV27 and J usage is TRBJ2-2; D ambiguous. The CDR3 runs 14 residues. With 4 bases removed from V and 1 base from J, the gap between germline ends came to 7 bases. The germline V gene encodes CDR1 MNHEY and CDR2 SMNVEV (reference sequence). The CDR3 DNA reads as TGTGCCAGCAGTTACAGCAGGAACACCGGGGAGCTGTTTTTT. Translating it yields CASSYSRNTGELFF.

This clonotype was counted many times. The chain has TRBV7-2 and TRBJ1-2; D uncertain. V gave up 5 bases and J gave up 2 bases, with 12 bases separating them. This CDR3 region has 14 residues. Germline CDR1 SGHTA, CDR2 FQGNSA. The CDR3, as DNA: TGTGCCAGCAGCGTACGCGGGAACAACTATGGCTACACCTTC. The encoded protein is CASSVRGNNYGYTF.

This clonotype was recorded many times. Written as DNA, the CDR3 is TGTGCCAGCAGCCTCACCCTACCGGGGGGGACGAACACCGGGGAGCTGTTTTTT. It codes for CASSLTLPGGTNTGELFF. The chain is built from TRBV7-6 and TRBJ2-2; 8 bases are a match to TRBD2. Looked up from germline, CDR1 is SGHVS and CDR2 is FNYEAQ. V gave up 5 bases and J gave up 0 bases; unmatched junction bases: 11. This CDR3 has 18 amino acids.

The chain employs TRBV10-3 and TRBJ1-1; 9 nucleotides align to TRBD1. The CDR3 sequence is 14 residues long. With 2 bases clipped from V and 7 bases from J, the junction kept 5 bases outside the gene matches. CDR1 is ENHRY and CDR2 is SYGVKD in the germline V gene. The CDR3 spells CAISEPGQGSEAFF. In DNA, the CDR3 is TGTGCCATCAGTGAGCCGGGACAGGGAAGTGAAGCTTTCTTT.

The sample holds a few counts of this clonotype. The J gene is TRBJ1-6, the V gene TRBV19; D unclear. With 1 base removed from V and 8 bases from J, the gap between germline ends came to 15 bases. Germline V gives CDR1 LNHDA, CDR2 SQIVND (reference sequence). The CDR3 has 16 amino acids. DNA of the CDR3: TGTGCCAGTAGTATAGTTCTTTGGACGGACGATTCACCCCTCCACTTT. As protein: CASSIVLWTDDSPLHF. Variable domain in full (rest from reference TRBV19 and TRBJ1-6): DGGITQSPKYLFRKEGQNVTLSCEQNLNHDAMYWYRQDPGQGLRLIYYSQIVNDFQKGDIAEGYSVSREKKESFPLTVTSAQKNPTAFYLCASSIVLWTDDSPLHFGNGTRLTVT.

The table lists this clonotype with many counts. V and J are TRBV12-3 or TRBV12-4 and TRBJ2-2; D is uncertain. Trimming took 6 bases from V and 3 from J, leaving 11 bases between them. The CDR3 runs to 14 residues. DNA of the CDR3: TGTGCCAGCAGCCCGGGCCGGGACACCGGGGAGCTGTTTTTT. Its protein is CASSPGRDTGELFF.

This clonotype was counted ten times or more. The V call is TRBV28, the J call TRBJ2-1; 9 bases map to TRBD2. V lost 0 bases, J lost 3 bases, and 6 bases stayed unmatched. Germline CDR1 is MDHEN and CDR2 is SYDVKM. The CDR3 is made up of 17 amino acids. In DNA, the CDR3 is TGTGCCAGCAGTTTATGGCAAGGACTAGCGAGCTACAATGAGCAGTTCTTC. It is translated as CASSLWQGLASYNEQFF.

This clonotype was seen repeatedly, ten times or more. V and J are TRBV6-2 or TRBV6-3 and TRBJ2-1; D not resolved. V was clipped by 10 bases and J by 1 base, with 8 bases between them. The CDR3 contains 12 residues. CDR1 MNHEY and CDR2 SVGEGT come from the germline V gene. CDR3 DNA sequence: TGTGCCACCAGGTGGTCCTACAATGAGCAGTTCTTC. Translating it yields CATRWSYNEQFF.

V usage is TRBV29-1 and J usage is TRBJ2-1; 9 bases are a match to TRBD1. The CDR3 is made up of 14 amino acids. J gave up 7 bases and V 3 bases, and 7 bases lay outside the gene matches. Germline CDR1 SQVTM, CDR2 ANQGSEA. CDR3 nucleotide sequence: TGCAGCGTTGATAGGGGACAGGGTCCAAATGAGCAGTTCTTC. Its translation is CSVDRGQGPNEQFF.

The rearrangement links TRBV12-3 or TRBV12-4 to TRBJ2-3, with TRBD1 identical over 8 bases. The CDR3 contains 14 residues. V lost 5 bases and J lost 8; bases outside the gene matches: 9. The CDR3 region has the DNA TGTGCCAGCAGTCCAGGACAGGGATCAGCTACGCAGTATTTT. Translation: CASSPGQGSATQYF.

Concerning this clonotype: This sequence may be a read error, since a much larger clone differs from it by one base. The chain carries TRBV7-2 and TRBJ2-7; 7 positions match TRBD2. CDR1 is SGHTA and CDR2 is FQGNSA in the germline V gene. CDR3 length equals 15 residues. The CDR3 protein is CASSFKELADYAQYF. In DNA, the CDR3 is TGTGCCAGCAGCTTTAAGGAGCTAGCGGACTACGCGCAGTACTTC.

This clonotype was detected a few times. CDR3 bases: TGTGCCACACGCGGGACAGGGGGGCCTACCGTCTATGGCTACACCTTC. Residues: CATRGTGGPTVYGYTF. The V gene is TRBV10-3, the J gene TRBJ1-2; 11 nucleotides align to TRBD1. The CDR3 extends over 16 amino acids. V was pared by 10 bases and J by 4 bases, with 14 bases of the junction left unmatched. Germline assignment: CDR1 ENHRY and CDR2 SYGVKD.

The J gene is TRBJ2-4, the V gene TRBV12-3 or TRBV12-4, with 8 bases identical to TRBD2. Trimming at V came to 9 bases and at J to 1 base, leaving 2 bases not matched to a gene. The CDR3 sequence is 13 residues long. The chain's CDR3 is CASSGTAKNIQYF. The CDR3 DNA reads as TGTGCCAGTAGCGGGACGGCCAAAAACATTCAGTACTTC.

This clonotype appeared a few times. The chain joins TRBV29-1 to TRBJ2-4, with D hard to call. The CDR3 contains 12 residues. V was clipped by 5 bases and J by 1 base, with 6 bases between them. CDR1 is SQVTM and CDR2 is ANQGSEA in the germline V gene. CDR3 DNA: TGCAGCGTTTACGCGGCCAAAAACATTCAGTACTTC. This gives the protein CSVYAAKNIQYF.

The chain uses TRBV7-6 and TRBJ1-5; 8 bases map to TRBD1. The CDR3 extends over 15 amino acids. Germline loops: CDR1 SGHVS, CDR2 FNYEAQ. V lost 1 base and J lost 7; bases outside the gene matches: 6. CDR3 coding DNA: TGTGCCAGCAGCTTAGGGACAGGGTTTGACCAGCCCCAGCATTTT. Its protein product is CASSLGTGFDQPQHF. Variable domain in full (rest from reference TRBV7-6 and TRBJ1-5): GAGVSQSPRYKVTKRGQDVALRCDPISGHVSLYWYRQALGQGPEFLTYFNYEAQQDKSGLPNDRFSAERPEGSISTLTIQRTEQRDSAMYRCASSLGTGFDQPQHFGDGTRLSIL.

This clonotype was counted at least ten times. The chain recombines TRBV5-1 with TRBJ2-3, with TRBD2 identical over 11 bases. Germline V gene data show CDR1 as SGHRS and CDR2 as YFSETQ. The J segment lost 0 bases and the V segment lost 5 bases, leaving 17 bases of the junction unmatched. The CDR3 runs to 20 residues. The CDR3 here is CASSLNPGTSGAWSTDTQYF. CDR3 nucleotide sequence: TGCGCCAGCAGTCTTAACCCGGGGACTAGCGGAGCCTGGAGCACAGATACGCAGTATTTT.

This clonotype was observed at least ten times. The rearrangement links TRBV4-1 to TRBJ2-3; TRBD1 matches 10 bases. Unmatched junction bases numbered 5, after V lost 4 bases and J lost 1 base. Per germline, CDR1 MGHRA and CDR2 YSYEKL. The CDR3 totals 16 residues. CDR3 sequence reads: CASSRTDRGGTDTQYF. For the CDR3, the DNA is TGCGCCAGCAGCCGAACGGACAGGGGGGGCACAGATACGCAGTATTTT.

Here the CDR3 reads CASSHRVPGELFF. The DNA for the CDR3 is TGTGCCAGCAGCCACAGGGTCCCCGGGGAGCTGTTTTTT. The chain couples TRBV7-8 to TRBJ2-2; perhaps TRBD1 as D (6 bases). The V end was cut by 5 bases, the J end by 6 bases, with 10 bases between. Germline values: CDR1 SGHVS, CDR2 FQNEAQ. The CDR3 has 13 residues.

The gene calls are TRBV29-1 and TRBJ2-2; D is undetermined. V was pared by 4 bases and J by 1 base, with 7 bases between. The CDR3 sequence is 13 residues long. Germline CDR1 SQVTM, CDR2 ANQGSEA. CDR3 sequence reads: CSVGAVNTGELFF. The CDR3 DNA follows: TGCAGCGTTGGGGCAGTGAACACCGGGGAGCTGTTTTTT.

This clonotype showed up just a few times. The J gene is TRBJ2-7, the V gene TRBV5-1, with D tentatively TRBD2 (6 bases). The V gene lost 5 bases and the J gene lost 1 base, with 16 bases spanning the gap. CDR1 and CDR2 from the germline V gene are SGHRS and YFSETQ. This CDR3 has 15 amino acids. The CDR3 DNA sequence: TGCGCCAGCAGAATCGAACCGACTAGGTCCTACGAGCAGTACTTC. Translation: CASRIEPTRSYEQYF.

The table lists this clonotype with a few counts. This chain joins TRBV19 and TRBJ1-2; unclear D gene. CDR1 is LNHDA and CDR2 is SQIVND in the germline V gene (reference sequence). There are 18 residues in the CDR3. V lost 5 bases and J 4 bases, leaving 26 bases between the germline ends. The CDR3 loop is CASSLRPGYGKRAYGYTF. The CDR3 nucleotides read TGTGCCAGTAGTCTCAGGCCGGGGTACGGAAAGAGGGCCTATGGCTACACCTTC. Using reference TRBV19 and TRBJ1-2 for the parts outside the CDR3, the full variable domain is DGGITQSPKYLFRKEGQNVTLSCEQNLNHDAMYWYRQDPGQGLRLIYYSQIVNDFQKGDIAEGYSVSREKKESFPLTVTSAQKNPTAFYLCASSLRPGYGKRAYGYTFGSGTRLTVV.

A few counts support this clonotype. The chain has TRBV11-1 and TRBJ1-1; D gene ambiguous. V lost 5 bases to trimming and J lost 5 bases, with 9 bases between them. This CDR3 spans 12 amino acids. Germline values: CDR1 SGHAT, CDR2 FQDESV (reference sequence). CDR3 nucleotide sequence: TGTGCCAGCAGCCAACGTGGGACTGAAGCTTTCTTT. As protein: CASSQRGTEAFF.

This clonotype was detected only a few times. The chain links TRBV14 to TRBJ1-2; D gene ambiguous. The V and J ends lost 0 bases and 5 bases respectively, with 13 bases between them. The CDR3 is made up of 15 amino acids. Germline CDR1 and CDR2: SGHDN and FVKESK. The CDR3: CASSQERSGPYGYTF. The DNA for the CDR3 is TGTGCCAGCAGCCAAGAACGGAGCGGACCGTATGGCTACACCTTC. Supplemented by reference TRBV14 and TRBJ1-2, the full variable domain reads EAGVTQFPSHSVIEKGQTVTLRCDPISGHDNLYWYRRVMGKEIKFLLHFVKESKQDESGMPNNRFLAERTGGTYSTLKVQPAELEDSGVYFCASSQERSGPYGYTFGSGTRLTVV.